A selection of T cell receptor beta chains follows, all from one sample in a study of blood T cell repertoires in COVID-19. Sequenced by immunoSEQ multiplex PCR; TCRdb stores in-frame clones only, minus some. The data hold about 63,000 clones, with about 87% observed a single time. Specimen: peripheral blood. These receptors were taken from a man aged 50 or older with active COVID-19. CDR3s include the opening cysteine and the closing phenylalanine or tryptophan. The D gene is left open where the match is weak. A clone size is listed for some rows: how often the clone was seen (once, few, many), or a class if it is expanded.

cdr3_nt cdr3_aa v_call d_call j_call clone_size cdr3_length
TGTGCCAGCAGCTTAGCGCAAGGGAGCCGGGAAAAACTGTTTTTT CASSLAQGSREKLFF TRBV7-9 . TRBJ1-4 . 15
TGCAGTGCTAGGGGGCAGGACAGGGGAGGTTTC CSARGQDRGGF TRBV20-1 TRBD1 TRBJ2-7 . 11
TGTGCCAGCAGCCAAGATTGGGGGGGCTCTGGAAACACCATATATTTT CASSQDWGGSGNTIYF TRBV4-2 . TRBJ1-3 . 16
TGTGCCAGCAGCATAAATTACCCGCGGCTAGCGGTGTCCTACGAGCAGTACTTC CASSINYPRLAVSYEQYF TRBV21-1 . TRBJ2-7 once 18
TGTGCCAGTAGTAGGCGACAGGGGGCAACCTACAATGAGCAGTTCTTC CASSRRQGATYNEQFF TRBV19 TRBD1 TRBJ2-1 . 16
TGTGCCAGCAGCCAAGGTCCAGGGCGGGGGACTGAAGCTTTCTTT CASSQGPGRGTEAFF TRBV14 . TRBJ1-1 . 15
TGTGCCTGGAGCCCGGGACTAGCGAGCACAGATACGCAGTATTTT CAWSPGLASTDTQYF TRBV30 TRBD2 TRBJ2-3 . 15
TGTGCCACCAGTGAGGATAGCGGGAGAGCCCTGAATGAGCAGTTCTTC CATSEDSGRALNEQFF TRBV24-1 TRBD2 TRBJ2-1 . 16
TGTGCCAGTAGTATGCGTCGGACCGGGGAGCTGTTTTTT CASSMRRTGELFF TRBV19 . TRBJ2-2 . 13
TGTGCCAGCAGCACGACGACATCCACTGAAGCTTTCTTT CASSTTTSTEAFF TRBV11-2 . TRBJ1-1 . 13
TGTGCCAGCACCACCTACAATGAGCAGTTCTTC CASTTYNEQFF TRBV2 . TRBJ2-1 . 11
TGTGCCAGCAGTCCCCAGACAGGGGGCGCTTCCTACAATGAGCAGTTCTTC CASSPQTGGASYNEQFF TRBV27 TRBD1 TRBJ2-1 . 17
TGCGCCAGCAGCCAAGACAGCTACAATGAGCAGTTCTTC CASSQDSYNEQFF TRBV4-3 . TRBJ2-1 once 13
TGTGCCAGCAGTTACTCCGCGGGAGAGGGGTTTTACGAGCAGTACTTC CASSYSAGEGFYEQYF TRBV6-5 TRBD2 TRBJ2-7 . 16
TGTGCCAGCACCCGTGAGATAAGATCCACAGATACGCAGTATTTT CASTREIRSTDTQYF TRBV11-3 . TRBJ2-3 . 15
TGTGCCAGCAGCCCCGGACTAGCATGGTCCGGGGAGCTGTTTTTT CASSPGLAWSGELFF TRBV5-4 TRBD2 TRBJ2-2 . 15
TGTGCCAGCAGTTACAGTTTCAGGGGGGTGAATCAGCCCCAGCATTTT CASSYSFRGVNQPQHF TRBV6-5 TRBD1 TRBJ1-5 . 16
TGCGCCAGCAGCCAAGAATGGGTGCCGGGGGGGAATGAGCAGTTCTTC CASSQEWVPGGNEQFF TRBV4-3 TRBD2 TRBJ2-1 few 16
TGTGCCAGCTTCCCGGGACAGCTTAACACCGGGGAGCTGTTTTTT CASFPGQLNTGELFF TRBV10-3 TRBD1 TRBJ2-2 . 15
TGTGCCATCAGTGAGTCGGTCCGGACAGGCAATGAGCAGTTCTTC CAISESVRTGNEQFF TRBV10-3 TRBD1 TRBJ2-1 . 15
TGTGCCAGCAGCCACGGGCCCGGGAGGATGACCTACGAGCAGTACTTC CASSHGPGRMTYEQYF TRBV7-9 TRBD2 TRBJ2-7 . 16
TGTGCCAGCAGCTTAGGACTAGCGGGCATTGAGCAGTTCTTC CASSLGLAGIEQFF TRBV11-2 TRBD2 TRBJ2-1 once 14
TGTGCCAGCAGCGTAGGTTCGGGGGGAGAGACCCAGTACTTC CASSVGSGGETQYF TRBV9 TRBD2 TRBJ2-5 . 14
TGCGCCAGCAGCATAGGACAGGCCTTCACTGAAGCTTTCTTT CASSIGQAFTEAFF TRBV5-1 TRBD1 TRBJ1-1 . 14
TGTGCCATCAGCGGGAGGTCCCTCAATGAGCAGTTCTTC CAISGRSLNEQFF TRBV10-3 TRBD2 TRBJ2-1 . 13
TGTGCCAGCAGCAAAACTAGCGGGATTCTTCTGTCCTACAATGAGCAGTTCTTC CASSKTSGILLSYNEQFF TRBV7-9 TRBD2 TRBJ2-1 . 18
TGTGCCAGGGGGGACAGGGCCTACGAGCAGTACTTC CARGDRAYEQYF TRBV2 TRBD1 TRBJ2-7 . 12
TGTGCCACCAGTGACGGAGGACGGAACACTGAAGCTTTCTTT CATSDGGRNTEAFF TRBV24-1 . TRBJ1-1 . 14
TGTGCCACCGCTCCGCCCCTGGGGGCTTACAATGAGCAGTTCTTC CATAPPLGAYNEQFF TRBV24-1 . TRBJ2-1 . 15
TGTGCCAGCAGTTTGTGGCAGGGGGGTACTGAAGCTTTCTTT CASSLWQGGTEAFF TRBV28 TRBD1 TRBJ1-1 . 14
TGTGCCAGCAGCCGCCAACTAGCTAGCACAGATACGCAGTATTTT CASSRQLASTDTQYF TRBV14 . TRBJ2-3 many 15
TGTGCCAGCAGTCCCCGAGGTTGGGGCAACACTGAAGCTTTCTTT CASSPRGWGNTEAFF TRBV6-2/TRBV6-3 . TRBJ1-1 . 15
TGTGCCAGCAGTGACCCGGGACATATTTATTACGAGCAGTACTTC CASSDPGHIYYEQYF TRBV6-1 . TRBJ2-7 . 15
TGTGCCACCAGCAACAGCGGGAGTCCTTACAATGAGCAGTTCTTC CATSNSGSPYNEQFF TRBV15 TRBD2 TRBJ2-1 . 15
TGCAGCGTTCAAGAGAGAGAGAACACTGAAGCTTTCTTT CSVQERENTEAFF TRBV29-1 . TRBJ1-1 few 13
TGTGCCAGCAGTTACTCGATTGGGGGCGCTGGTCAGCCCCAGCATTTT CASSYSIGGAGQPQHF TRBV6-6 . TRBJ1-5 . 16
TGTGCCATCAGTGCGGGGCAAGAGACCCAGTACTTC CAISAGQETQYF TRBV10-3 . TRBJ2-5 . 12
TGTGCCAGCAGTTATGAAGGGAGGAGGGGTATGGAGACCCAGTACTTC CASSYEGRRGMETQYF TRBV6-2/TRBV6-3 . TRBJ2-5 . 16
TGTGCCAGCTCACCACCCCTAGCGGGAGGAGGTACAGATACGCAGTATTTT CASSPPLAGGGTDTQYF TRBV18 TRBD2 TRBJ2-3 . 17
TGCGCCAGCGCAGGGGCGGGAGGGCCCCACAATGAGCAGTTCTTC CASAGAGGPHNEQFF TRBV5-1 TRBD2 TRBJ2-1 . 15
TGTGCCAGCAGCCTGACAGGGCATTTGTGGACCGGGGAGCTGTTTTTT CASSLTGHLWTGELFF TRBV3-1/TRBV3-2 TRBD1 TRBJ2-2 . 16
TGCAGTGCTAGTTCGGCAGCGGCTAGCACAGATACGCAGTATTTT CSASSAAASTDTQYF TRBV20-1 . TRBJ2-3 . 15
TGTGCCAGCATCCGGAGTAGCAGCCCCTCCAATGAGCAGTTCTTC CASIRSSSPSNEQFF TRBV6-5 . TRBJ2-1 . 15
TGTGCCAGCAGCTTATCCCCCGAGAACTCCTACGAGCAGTACTTC CASSLSPENSYEQYF TRBV7-2 . TRBJ2-7 few 15
TGTGCCAGCAGCTTCAGGACACTAAGACAAGAGACCCAGTACTTC CASSFRTLRQETQYF TRBV11-2 . TRBJ2-5 . 15
TGTGCCAGCAGGCCCCTGCTAGGGGATTCACCCCTCCACTTT CASRPLLGDSPLHF TRBV27 . TRBJ1-6 . 14
TGTGCCAGCTCACAGGTTGGTCGACAAACTGAAGCTTTCTTT CASSQVGRQTEAFF TRBV18 . TRBJ1-1 . 14
TGTGCCATCAGTGAGTCGACAGGGCCGAACTATGGCTACACCTTC CAISESTGPNYGYTF TRBV10-3 TRBD1 TRBJ1-2 . 15
TGTGCCAGCAGTTTGAACGGACAAGACTATGGCTACACCTTC CASSLNGQDYGYTF TRBV28 . TRBJ1-2 . 14
TGTGCCAGCGCCAAGGAGGGGAGCACCGGGGAGCTGTTTTTT CASAKEGSTGELFF TRBV3-1/TRBV3-2 . TRBJ2-2 once 14
TGTGCCAGCAGGTCGGAGGTTAGGACCTACGAGCAGTACTTC CASRSEVRTYEQYF TRBV27 . TRBJ2-7 few 14
TGTGCCAGCAGCGTAGCTTTTCTAGCGGGAGGCCAGGGGGAGCAGTTCTTC CASSVAFLAGGQGEQFF TRBV9 TRBD2 TRBJ2-1 . 17
TGTGCCAGCAGGGCCGGGACAAAGGCCGCTGAAGCTTTCTTT CASRAGTKAAEAFF TRBV11-2 . TRBJ1-1 . 14